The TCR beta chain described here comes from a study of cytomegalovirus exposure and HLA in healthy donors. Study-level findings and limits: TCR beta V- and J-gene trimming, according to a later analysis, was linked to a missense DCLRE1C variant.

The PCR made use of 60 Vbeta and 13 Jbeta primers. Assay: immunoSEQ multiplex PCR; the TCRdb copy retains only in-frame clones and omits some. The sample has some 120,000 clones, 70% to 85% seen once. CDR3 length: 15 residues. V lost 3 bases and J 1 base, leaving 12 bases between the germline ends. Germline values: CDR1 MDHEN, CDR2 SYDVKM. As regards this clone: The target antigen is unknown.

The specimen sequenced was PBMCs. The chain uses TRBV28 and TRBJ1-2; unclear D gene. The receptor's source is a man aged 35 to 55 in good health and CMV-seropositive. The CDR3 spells CASSFPGGGNYGYTF. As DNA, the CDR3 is TGTGCCAGCAGTTTCCCGGGAGGAGGTAACTATGGCTACACCTTC.